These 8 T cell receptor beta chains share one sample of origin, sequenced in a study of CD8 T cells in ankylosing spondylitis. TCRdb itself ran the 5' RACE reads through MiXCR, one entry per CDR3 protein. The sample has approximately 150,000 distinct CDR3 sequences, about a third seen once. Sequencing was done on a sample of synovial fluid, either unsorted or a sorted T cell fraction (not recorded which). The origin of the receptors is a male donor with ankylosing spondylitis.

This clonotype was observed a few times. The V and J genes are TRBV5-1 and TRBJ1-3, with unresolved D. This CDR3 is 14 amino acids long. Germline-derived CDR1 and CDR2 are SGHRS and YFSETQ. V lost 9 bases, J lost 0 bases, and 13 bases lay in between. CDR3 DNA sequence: TGCGCCACCTCGATCGGGGACTCTGGAAACACCATATATTTT. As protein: CATSIGDSGNTIYF.

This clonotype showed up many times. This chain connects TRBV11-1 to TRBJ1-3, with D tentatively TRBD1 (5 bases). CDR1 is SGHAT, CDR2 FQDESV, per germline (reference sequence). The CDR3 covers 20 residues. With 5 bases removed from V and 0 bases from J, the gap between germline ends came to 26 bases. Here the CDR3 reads CASSPSAGAGTGLSGNTIYF. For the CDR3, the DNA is TGTGCCAGCAGCCCGTCGGCCGGGGCCGGAACGGGCCTCTCTGGAAACACCATATATTTT.

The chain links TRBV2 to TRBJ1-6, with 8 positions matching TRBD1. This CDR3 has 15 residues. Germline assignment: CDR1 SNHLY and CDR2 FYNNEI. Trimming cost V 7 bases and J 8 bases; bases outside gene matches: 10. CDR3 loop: CASIRRQGYDSPLHF. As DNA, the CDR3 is TGTGCCAGCATAAGGAGACAGGGGTACGATTCACCCCTCCACTTT.

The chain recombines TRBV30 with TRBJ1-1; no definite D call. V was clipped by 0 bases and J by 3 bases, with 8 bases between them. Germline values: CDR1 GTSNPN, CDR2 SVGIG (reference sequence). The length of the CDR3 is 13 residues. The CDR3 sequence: CAWSVFRDTEAFF. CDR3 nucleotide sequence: TGTGCCTGGAGTGTGTTTCGGGACACTGAAGCTTTCTTT.

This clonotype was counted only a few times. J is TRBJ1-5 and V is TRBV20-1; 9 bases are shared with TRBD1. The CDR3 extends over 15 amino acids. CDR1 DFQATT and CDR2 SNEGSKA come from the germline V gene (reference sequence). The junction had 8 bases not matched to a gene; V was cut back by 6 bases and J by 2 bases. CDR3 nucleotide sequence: TGCAGTGCAGAACTGGGACAGGGAGGCAATCAGCCCCAGCATTTT. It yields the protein CSAELGQGGNQPQHF.

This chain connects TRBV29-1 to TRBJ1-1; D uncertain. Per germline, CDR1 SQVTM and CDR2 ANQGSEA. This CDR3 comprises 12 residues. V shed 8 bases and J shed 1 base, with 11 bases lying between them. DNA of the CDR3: TGCAGCACTTTGGTATCGAACACTGAAGCTTTCTTT. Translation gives CSTLVSNTEAFF.

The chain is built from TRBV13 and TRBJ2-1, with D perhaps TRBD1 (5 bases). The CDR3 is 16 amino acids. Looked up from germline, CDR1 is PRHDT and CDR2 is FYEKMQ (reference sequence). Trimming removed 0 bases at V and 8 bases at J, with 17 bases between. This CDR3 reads CASSLGSRQGWDEQFF. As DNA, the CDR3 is TGTGCCAGCAGCTTAGGATCCCGGCAGGGTTGGGATGAGCAGTTCTTC.

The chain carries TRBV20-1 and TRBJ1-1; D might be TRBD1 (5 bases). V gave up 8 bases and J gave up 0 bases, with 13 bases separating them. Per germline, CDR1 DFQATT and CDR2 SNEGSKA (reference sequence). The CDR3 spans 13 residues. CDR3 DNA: TGCAGTCCACTCCGACAGTTGAACACTGAAGCTTTCTTT. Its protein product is CSPLRQLNTEAFF.